The 14 T cell receptor beta chains below were found in one sample sequenced in a study of shared T cell receptors in the human thymus. Generated by immunoSEQ multiplex PCR, the TCRdb table keeps only in-frame clones and is missing some. The sample has around 730,000 clones; roughly 88% are singletons. Another study also made use of these data, one on human thymus T cells.

Material: thymocytes. The source of these receptors is a girl less than two years old with a congenital heart defect.

This chain uses TRBV4-1 with TRBJ1-1; TRBD1 is a possible D gene (6 bases). The germline V gene has CDR1 MGHRA and CDR2 YSYEKL. V dropped 3 bases and J dropped 3 bases, with 17 bases sitting between them. The CDR3 spans 16 residues. DNA of the CDR3: TGCGCCAGCAGCCACCCGCCCAAGGGGGAAGACACTGAAGCTTTCTTT. Translating gives CASSHPPKGEDTEAFF.

The V gene is TRBV6-1, the J gene TRBJ2-7; D remains unclear. V dropped 3 bases and J dropped 6 bases, with 9 bases sitting between them. The CDR3 is 12 amino acids. CDR1 is MNHNS, CDR2 SASEGT, per germline. CDR3 in amino acids: CASSDGGGEQYF. The CDR3 DNA is TGTGCCAGCAGTGATGGCGGCGGCGAGCAGTACTTC.

This clone showed up just a few times. The V gene is TRBV5-1, the J gene TRBJ1-1, with D perhaps TRBD1 (6 bases). The germline gives CDR1 SGHRS, CDR2 YFSETQ. This CDR3 comprises 15 residues. Trimming removed 5 bases from V and 0 bases from J, with 14 bases in between. In DNA, the CDR3 is TGCGCCAGCAGACCGCATCAGGGGATGAACACTGAAGCTTTCTTT. Its protein product is CASRPHQGMNTEAFF.

This clone was recorded only once. The gene calls are TRBV2 and TRBJ2-7, with a possible D match to TRBD1 (6 bases). V lost 5 bases, J lost 6 bases, and 14 bases lay in between. The CDR3 is made up of 13 amino acids. The germline CDR1 and CDR2 sequences are SNHLY and FYNNEI. The CDR3 loop reads CASSPGQSLEQYF. DNA of the CDR3: TGTGCCAGCAGTCCGGGACAATCCCTCGAGCAGTACTTC.

The V gene is TRBV4-1, the J gene TRBJ1-5; D is undetermined. This CDR3 spans 16 amino acids. In germline, CDR1 is MGHRA, CDR2 YSYEKL. V was cut by 0 bases and J by 0 bases, with 9 bases left in between. CDR3 in amino acids: CASSQDTGSSNQPQHF. The CDR3, as DNA: TGCGCCAGCAGCCAAGATACGGGGAGTAGCAATCAGCCCCAGCATTTT.

In DNA form, the CDR3 reads TGCGCCAGCAGCTCAAATGGGACAGGGTTTAACACTGAAGCTTTCTTT. Translated: CASSSNGTGFNTEAFF. The chain has TRBV5-1 and TRBJ1-1, with 9 bases identical to TRBD1. The CDR3 totals 16 residues. The trim removed 3 bases at V and 2 bases at J, leaving 8 bases unmatched. Germline CDR1 and CDR2: SGHRS and YFSETQ.

This chain uses TRBV5-1 with TRBJ1-1; TRBD1 matches 8 bases. The junction had 13 bases not matched to a gene; V was cut back by 5 bases and J by 1 base. The germline gives CDR1 SGHRS, CDR2 YFSETQ. The CDR3 is made up of 17 amino acids. Here the CDR3 reads CASRPDRASWSNTEAFF. Here the CDR3 DNA reads TGCGCCAGCAGACCGGACAGGGCCTCTTGGTCGAACACTGAAGCTTTCTTT.

V is TRBV5-5 and J is TRBJ2-7, with 7 bases matching TRBD1. Losses at the gene ends were 4 bases for V and 3 bases for J; bases not matched to a gene: 7. Germline CDR1 and CDR2: SGHKS and YYEKEE (reference sequence). The CDR3 runs 14 residues. CDR3 bases: TGTGCCAGCAGCGGGACAGCTTCCCTCTACGAGCAGTACTTC. This encodes CASSGTASLYEQYF.

The V call is TRBV2, the J call TRBJ1-2, with 9 bases lining up with TRBD1. In germline, CDR1 is SNHLY, CDR2 FYNNEI. The CDR3 loop spans 13 amino acids. J lost 8 bases, V lost 5 bases, and 6 bases had no gene match. The CDR3 region has the DNA TGTGCCAGCAGTTCTGTGGACAGGGGCGGCTACACCTTC. Translation gives CASSSVDRGGYTF.

This sequence joins TRBV19 and TRBJ1-5, with D unresolved. V lost 2 bases and J 6 bases, leaving 14 bases between the germline ends. The CDR3 covers 15 residues. Looked up from germline, CDR1 is LNHDA and CDR2 is SQIVND (reference sequence). DNA for the CDR3: TGTGCCAGTAGTATACCCCCTGCGGTCACTCAGCCCCAGCATTTT. It specifies CASSIPPAVTQPQHF.

The chain carries TRBV4-3 and TRBJ2-7; TRBD1 matches 8 bases. The CDR3 covers 14 residues. Germline loops: CDR1 LGHNA, CDR2 YSLEER. The V segment lost 4 bases and the J segment 5 bases; nucleotides outside the gene matches: 7. CDR3: CASSLRQGRNEQYF. The CDR3 nucleotides are TGCGCCAGCAGCCTGCGACAGGGGCGGAACGAGCAGTACTTC.

In nucleotides, the CDR3 is TGTGCCAGCAGCTTAGATCGGGGACTAGAGACCCAGTACTTC. Protein: CASSLDRGLETQYF. The chain couples TRBV11-2 to TRBJ2-5, with D perhaps matching TRBD2 (6 bases). The CDR3 is 14 amino acids. The germline V and J ends were trimmed by 0 bases and 4 bases, with 9 bases remaining between them. Looked up from germline, CDR1 is SGHAT and CDR2 is FQNNGV.

The chain has TRBV28 and TRBJ1-4; TRBD1 matches at 7 bases. CDR1 and CDR2 (germline): MDHEN, SYDVKM. V was clipped by 5 bases and J by 6 bases; unmatched bases: 12. CDR3 length equals 16 residues. CDR3 loop: CASSNHVQGEDEKLFF. The CDR3 DNA reads TGTGCCAGCAGTAACCACGTGCAGGGGGAGGATGAAAAACTGTTTTTT.

This clone has a handful of counts. This sequence joins TRBV7-9 and TRBJ1-5; a possible D gene is TRBD1 (5 bases). The germline V gene has CDR1 SEHNR and CDR2 FQNEAQ (reference sequence). V gave up 3 bases and J gave up 5 bases, with 8 bases separating them. CDR3 length equals 13 residues. This CDR3 reads CASSLAGYQPQHF. For the CDR3, the DNA is TGTGCCAGCAGCTTGGCAGGGTATCAGCCCCAGCATTTT.